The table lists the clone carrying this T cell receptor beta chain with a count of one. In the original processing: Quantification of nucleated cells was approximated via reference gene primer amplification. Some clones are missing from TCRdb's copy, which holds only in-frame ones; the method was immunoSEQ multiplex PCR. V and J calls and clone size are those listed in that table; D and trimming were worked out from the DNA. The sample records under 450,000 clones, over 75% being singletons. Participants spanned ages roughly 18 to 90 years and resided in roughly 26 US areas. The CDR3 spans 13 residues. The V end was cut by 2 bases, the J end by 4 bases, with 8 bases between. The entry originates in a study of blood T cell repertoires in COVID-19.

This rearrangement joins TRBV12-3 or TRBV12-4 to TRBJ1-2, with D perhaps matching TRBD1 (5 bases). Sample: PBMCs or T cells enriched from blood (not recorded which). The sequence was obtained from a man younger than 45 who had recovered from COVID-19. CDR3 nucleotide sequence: TGTGCCAGCAGTTTACCAGGGCCCTATGGCTACACCTTC. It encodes CASSLPGPYGYTF.